These T cell receptor beta chains were read from a single sample in a study of neurological immune-mediated disorders. TCRdb reanalysed the 5' RACE reads using MiXCR and keeps one entry per CDR3 protein. Of tens of thousands of distinct CDR3 sequences listed, 2.5% to 3% are singletons. Sequencing was performed on PBMCs. Receptors originate from a woman between 25 and 40 years old with multiple sclerosis. The CDR3 runs from the conserved cysteine through the conserved F or W. Fields, in order: clone size, D gene, J gene, V gene, CDR3 protein, CDR3 DNA. The D gene is left open where the match is weak. The size entry is marked missing in some rows and otherwise reads once, few, many or a size class.

-,-,TRBJ1-2,TRBV7-9,CASDKGNGYTF,TGTGCCAGCGATAAGGGGAATGGCTACACCTTC
many,-,TRBJ2-5,TRBV6-5,CASSYEQGFGETQYF,TGTGCCAGCAGTTACGAACAGGGCTTTGGGGAGACCCAGTACTTC
many,TRBD1,TRBJ2-7,TRBV5-1,CASSPGTASYEQYF,TGCGCCAGCAGCCCGGGGACAGCCTCCTACGAGCAGTACTTC
many,-,TRBJ2-1,TRBV7-9,CASSPGGAPTYNEQFF,TGTGCCAGCAGCCCCGGAGGGGCCCCAACCTACAATGAGCAGTTCTTC
many,TRBD2,TRBJ2-7,TRBV7-8,CASSVSGSGDEQYF,TGTGCCAGCAGCGTTAGCGGGAGCGGGGACGAGCAGTACTTC
many,-,TRBJ1-2,TRBV20-1,CSAAEWGVVDYGYTF,TGCAGTGCTGCAGAGTGGGGGGTCGTGGACTATGGCTACACCTTC
many,TRBD1,TRBJ1-1,TRBV27,CASSLWDRGRTEAFF,TGTGCCAGCAGTTTGTGGGACAGGGGGAGAACTGAAGCTTTCTTT
many,TRBD1,TRBJ1-1,TRBV25-1,CASRDTGGVTEAFF,TGTGCCAGCAGGGATACAGGGGGAGTCACTGAAGCTTTCTTT
many,-,TRBJ1-2,TRBV14,CASSPQSNYGYTF,TGTGCCAGCAGCCCACAGTCTAACTATGGCTACACCTTC
many,-,TRBJ2-5,TRBV6-6,CASSYRVQETQYF,TGTGCCAGCAGTTACAGGGTCCAAGAGACCCAGTACTTC
many,-,TRBJ1-5,TRBV30,CAWSMAVNQPQHF,TGTGCCTGGAGTATGGCAGTTAATCAGCCCCAGCATTTT
many,TRBD1,TRBJ2-7,TRBV6-6,CASRQSVGQGASEQYF,TGTGCCAGCAGACAATCCGTGGGACAGGGGGCGAGCGAGCAGTACTTC
many,-,TRBJ1-1,TRBV7-2,CASSLAVPSGAFF,TGTGCCAGCAGCTTAGCTGTCCCCTCGGGAGCTTTCTTT
many,-,TRBJ2-1,TRBV7-2,CASSWGRRDEQFF,TGTGCCAGCAGCTGGGGCAGGCGGGATGAGCAGTTCTTC
many,-,TRBJ2-1,TRBV6-2/TRBV6-3,CASRTLGYNEQFF,TGTGCCAGCAGGACCCTGGGATACAATGAGCAGTTCTTC
many,TRBD2,TRBJ2-3,TRBV28,CASSLLGLAETSDTQYF,TGTGCCAGCAGTCTCCTCGGACTAGCGGAAACATCAGATACGCAGTATTTT
many,-,TRBJ2-6,TRBV3-1,CASSRGVPYSGANVLTF,TGTGCCAGCAGCCGTGGGGTACCCTACTCTGGGGCCAACGTCCTGACTTTC
many,TRBD1,TRBJ1-1,TRBV7-2,CASSLTQGAEAFF,TGTGCCAGCAGCTTAACTCAGGGGGCTGAAGCTTTCTTT
many,-,TRBJ2-1,TRBV28,CASSFSGLQQFF,TGTGCCAGCAGTTTTAGCGGACTCCAACAGTTCTTC
many,-,TRBJ2-2,TRBV4-3,CASRQQPVTGELFF,TGCGCCAGCAGGCAGCAGCCGGTCACCGGGGAGCTGTTTTTT
many,TRBD2,TRBJ2-1,TRBV5-1,CASSEGTSGNNEQFF,TGCGCCAGCAGCGAGGGGACTAGCGGTAACAATGAGCAGTTCTTC
many,-,TRBJ2-1,TRBV5-1,CASSSRELGYNEQFF,TGCGCCAGCAGTTCCAGGGAATTAGGTTACAATGAGCAGTTCTTC
many,-,TRBJ2-3,TRBV3-1,CASSLRTAVLDTQYF,TGTGCCAGCAGCCTTAGGACAGCCGTTCTGGATACGCAGTATTTT
many,-,TRBJ2-7,TRBV28,CASSPTIYEQYF,TGTGCCAGCAGTCCCACGATCTACGAGCAGTACTTC
many,-,TRBJ2-1,TRBV7-2,CASSLVAELGYNEQFF,TGTGCCAGCAGCTTAGTAGCGGAGTTGGGGTACAATGAGCAGTTCTTC
many,TRBD1,TRBJ1-2,TRBV6-5,CASSDPGQGAKGYTF,TGTGCCAGCAGTGACCCGGGACAGGGGGCTAAAGGCTACACCTTC
many,TRBD1,TRBJ2-7,TRBV11-2,CASSHTGGQYF,TGTGCCAGCAGCCACACAGGGGGGCAGTACTTC
many,TRBD2,TRBJ2-2,TRBV12-3/TRBV12-4,CASSSSGSTGELFF,TGTGCCAGCAGCTCTAGCGGGAGCACCGGGGAGCTGTTTTTT
many,TRBD2,TRBJ2-1,TRBV12-3/TRBV12-4,CASTLGTSGIAEQFF,TGTGCCAGCACCTTGGGAACTAGCGGGATAGCTGAGCAGTTCTTC